Each of the 27 T cell receptor beta chains below was sequenced from the same sample in a study of a mutant IDH1 vaccine in newly diagnosed glioma (dated by TCRdb to the early 2020s). Receptor amplification or capture employed the immunoSEQ multiplex PCR assay. TCRdb's version of the immuneACCESS table is confined to in-frame rearrangements and falls short of the full clone set. An unresolved V gene accounts for under half of the shortfall where checked; the remainder is of unknown origin. For this sample there are approximately 26,000 clones; about 89% appear just once. The ten top clones hold about a fifth of the sample. In light of the paper, this sample's time point label describes: week 5, during vaccination. A 20-mer mutant IDH1 peptide at 300 micrograms in Montanide made up each vaccine dose, which was injected subcutaneously together with topical imiquimod. These receptors lack a known antigen.

The sample here was PBMCs, taken from a glioma patient whose treatment included an IDH1 peptide vaccine. The receptors stem from a man between 18 and 29 years old with glioma.

The chain links TRBV6-5 to TRBJ2-1; D may match TRBD1 or TRBD2 (5 bases each). The CDR3 length is 15 residues. Germline V gene data show CDR1 as MNHEY and CDR2 as SVGAGI. V was shortened by 6 bases and J by 6 bases, with 18 bases between the two germline ends. This chain's CDR3 is CASRITDTGGNEQFF. The DNA for the CDR3 is TGTGCCAGCAGAATCACGGACACCGGAGGCAATGAGCAGTTCTTC.

The genes are TRBV5-4 and TRBJ2-1; 11 bases map to TRBD2. Germline CDR1 reads SGHNT; CDR2 reads YYREEE (reference sequence). The V and J ends lost 0 bases and 8 bases, in that order; junction bases with no gene match: 4. The CDR3 runs 15 residues. The chain's CDR3 is CASSLGLAGRDEQFF. The CDR3 bases are TGTGCCAGCAGCTTGGGACTAGCGGGAAGGGATGAGCAGTTCTTC.

Comment on this clone: Sequence at one end of the junction differs from germline and may be a read error. This chain joins TRBV29-1 and TRBJ2-3, with 7 bases that match TRBD2. This CDR3 spans 12 amino acids. Germline CDR1 SQVTM, CDR2 ANQGSEA. The CDR3 protein is CSVGGSRDTQYF. CDR3 DNA: TGCAGCGTTGGCGGGAGCAGAGATACGCAGTATTTT.

The count of this clone is one. The genes are TRBV4-3 and TRBJ1-1; no clear D gene. This CDR3 comprises 14 residues. Trimming removed 1 base from V and 3 bases from J, with 9 bases in between. Germline V gene lookup returns CDR1 LGHNA and CDR2 YSLEER. The CDR3 region is CASSQGRLHTEAFF. CDR3 coding DNA: TGCGCCAGCAGCCAAGGACGTTTGCACACTGAAGCTTTCTTT.

The V call is TRBV6-1, the J call TRBJ1-1, with D maybe TRBD1 (5 bases). V was shortened by 6 bases and J by 0 bases, with 11 bases between the two germline ends. This CDR3 is 14 amino acids long. CDR1 is MNHNS and CDR2 is SASEGT in the germline V gene. CDR3 residues: CASSPTDMNTEAFF. In DNA, the CDR3 is TGTGCCAGCAGCCCGACGGACATGAACACTGAAGCTTTCTTT.

The V and J genes are TRBV30 and TRBJ2-2, with D hard to call. This CDR3 has 15 residues. V was cut by 5 bases and J by 4 bases, with 17 bases left in between. Germline V gene sequence: CDR1 GTSNPN, CDR2 SVGIG (reference sequence). CDR3: CAWDVGRVTTGELFF. Here the CDR3 DNA reads TGTGCCTGGGACGTGGGAAGGGTGACCACCGGGGAGCTGTTTTTT.

The chain couples TRBV6-5 to TRBJ1-1; D is undetermined. V dropped 0 bases and J dropped 10 bases, with 12 bases sitting between them. Per the germline V gene, CDR1 is MNHEY and CDR2 is SVGAGI. The CDR3 length is 13 residues. The DNA for the CDR3 is TGTGCCAGCAGTTACTCGGTCGGCAGCCCAGCTTTCTTT. Its protein product is CASSYSVGSPAFF.

The genes are TRBV10-3 and TRBJ1-2; 7 bases are shared with TRBD1. With V trimmed by 8 bases and J by 7 bases, 7 bases remained unmatched. This CDR3 is 12 amino acids long. Germline loops: CDR1 ENHRY, CDR2 SYGVKD. CDR3 sequence (DNA): TGTGCCATCCTCAGGGGGTCGGGTGGCTACACCTTC. Translated: CAILRGSGGYTF.

The rearrangement joins TRBV7-2 to TRBJ1-2; a possible D gene is TRBD1 (6 bases). This CDR3 spans 16 amino acids. The germline V gene has CDR1 SGHTA and CDR2 FQGNSA. V shed 2 bases and J shed 4 bases, with 17 bases lying between them. The CDR3 loop reads CASSLKGGTGPYGYTF. DNA of the CDR3: TGTGCCAGCAGCTTAAAGGGGGGAACAGGGCCCTATGGCTACACCTTC. The whole variable domain, filled in from reference TRBV7-2 and TRBJ1-2, reads GAGVSQSPSNKVTEKGKDVELRCDPISGHTALYWYRQSLGQGLEFLIYFQGNSAPDKSGLPSDRFSAERTGGSVSTLTIQRTQQEDSAVYLCASSLKGGTGPYGYTFGSGTRLTVV.

This chain links TRBV5-8 with TRBJ2-1; 8 bases map to TRBD2. Germline CDR1 SGHTS, CDR2 YDEGEE. V shed 2 bases and J 3 bases; nucleotides not matched to a gene: 4. The CDR3 extends over 15 amino acids. In DNA, the CDR3 is TGTGCCAGCAGCTTAGCGGGAGCGGTCTACAATGAGCAGTTCTTC. It codes for CASSLAGAVYNEQFF.

The V and J genes are TRBV29-1 and TRBJ1-1; D gene unclear. V shed 3 bases and J shed 4 bases, with 12 bases lying between them. This CDR3 contains 13 residues. Germline CDR1 and CDR2: SQVTM and ANQGSEA. This chain's CDR3 is CSVESVVSTEAFF. CDR3 bases: TGCAGCGTTGAGTCGGTAGTGAGCACTGAAGCTTTCTTT.

V usage is TRBV7-8 and J usage is TRBJ1-5; TRBD1 might be the D (6 bases). The V end was cut by 6 bases, the J end by 3 bases, with 18 bases between. This CDR3 comprises 16 residues. CDR1 SGHVS and CDR2 FQNEAQ come from the germline V gene. For the CDR3, the DNA is TGTGCCAGCAGTTGGGCCCTGGACAGCTCCAATCAGCCCCAGCATTTT. Translation gives CASSWALDSSNQPQHF.

The CDR3 loop is CASSFGGKAGNTIYF. The CDR3 nucleotides read TGTGCCAGCAGCTTCGGAGGGAAGGCTGGAAACACCATATATTTT. J is TRBJ1-3 and V is TRBV7-9; D remains ambiguous. CDR3 length: 15 amino acids. Germline CDR1 reads SEHNR; CDR2 reads FQNEAQ (reference sequence). V was trimmed by 3 bases and J by 2 bases, leaving 11 bases between them.

This clone was seen only a few times. This sequence joins TRBV2 and TRBJ2-5, with TRBD2 matching 10 bases. The germline V gene encodes CDR1 SNHLY and CDR2 FYNNEI. After removal of 5 bases from V and 5 bases from J, the junction contained 8 bases not matched to a gene. CDR3 length: 15 amino acids. In DNA form, the CDR3 reads TGTGCCAGCAGTCGTACTAGCGGGATTGGTGAGACCCAGTACTTC. This codes for CASSRTSGIGETQYF.

The chain combines TRBV5-1 with TRBJ1-1; 7 positions agree with TRBD1. V lost 2 bases to trimming and J lost 4 bases; unmatched junction nucleotides: 5. The CDR3 runs to 14 residues. Germline V CDR1 and CDR2: SGHRS, YFSETQ. CDR3 protein: CASSFRDSSTEAFF. Here the CDR3 DNA reads TGCGCCAGCAGCTTCCGGGACAGCTCCACTGAAGCTTTCTTT.

This clone was observed a handful of times. V usage is TRBV7-2 and J usage is TRBJ1-2; 8 nucleotides line up with TRBD1. Trimming took 5 bases from V and 3 from J; bases not matched to a gene: 5. The CDR3 loop spans 14 amino acids. Germline-derived CDR1 and CDR2 are SGHTA and FQGNSA. The CDR3 region has the DNA TGTGCCAGCAGCGGTACAGGGGGAGACTATGGCTACACCTTC. This codes for CASSGTGGDYGYTF.

The chain is built from TRBV2 and TRBJ2-5; TRBD2 matches at 8 bases. The length of the CDR3 is 15 residues. V gave up 5 bases and J gave up 4 bases; unmatched junction bases: 9. Per germline, CDR1 SNHLY and CDR2 FYNNEI. CDR3 residues: CASSTTLGRGETQYF. The CDR3, as DNA: TGTGCCAGCAGTACGACCCTCGGGAGGGGAGAGACCCAGTACTTC.

The V gene is TRBV7-2, the J gene TRBJ2-5; the D gene is possibly TRBD1 (5 bases). V was trimmed by 4 bases and J by 2 bases, leaving 8 bases between them. There are 13 residues in the CDR3. In germline, CDR1 is SGHTA, CDR2 FQGNSA. The CDR3 coding sequence is TGTGCCAGCAGCTCGACAGTACAAGAGACCCAGTACTTC. Its protein product is CASSSTVQETQYF.

The chain carries TRBV6-6 and TRBJ1-6; possibly TRBD1 for D (6 bases). Germline loops: CDR1 MNHNY, CDR2 SVGAGI (reference sequence). The CDR3 has 16 amino acids. The V and J ends lost 6 bases and 0 bases respectively, with 12 bases between them. CDR3 DNA sequence: TGTGCCAGCAGCCCAACAGGGAGCTCCTATAATTCACCCCTCCACTTT. Amino acids: CASSPTGSSYNSPLHF.

The chain couples TRBV29-1 to TRBJ1-1; no firm D call. V gave up 6 bases and J gave up 2 bases, with 10 bases separating them. The germline CDR1 and CDR2 sequences are SQVTM and ANQGSEA. This CDR3 is 12 amino acids long. CDR3: CSVANRNTEAFF. The CDR3 DNA reads as TGCAGCGTCGCCAACCGAAACACTGAAGCTTTCTTT.

This clone has a single count. This rearrangement joins TRBV7-9 to TRBJ1-2; 11 bases line up with TRBD1. The CDR3 loop spans 14 amino acids. The V gene end was trimmed by 6 bases and the J gene end by 8 bases; junction bases not matched to a gene: 8. Per germline, CDR1 SEHNR and CDR2 FQNEAQ (reference sequence). CDR3 in amino acids: CASRSPRTGGGYTF. CDR3 DNA: TGTGCCAGCAGGTCACCGCGGACAGGGGGCGGCTACACCTTC.

This clone appeared a few times. The rearrangement links TRBV2 to TRBJ2-2; D gene unclear. The CDR3 length is 16 residues. The V gene lost 7 bases and the J gene lost 7 bases, with 22 bases spanning the gap. Germline loops: CDR1 SNHLY, CDR2 FYNNEI. The CDR3 coding sequence is TGTGCCAGCACCGTAGGACCTCGCAGAAAGGGCGGGGAGCTGTTTTTT. Translating it yields CASTVGPRRKGGELFF.

This clone was seen only once. V gene TRBV30 combines with J gene TRBJ1-4; no clear D gene. The CDR3 has 16 amino acids. Germline values: CDR1 GTSNPN, CDR2 SVGIG (reference sequence). V was pared by 4 bases and J by 6 bases, with 21 bases between. CDR3: CAWTPGWVEHHEKLFF. The CDR3 DNA reads TGTGCCTGGACCCCCGGGTGGGTGGAGCACCATGAAAAACTGTTTTTT.

The V gene is TRBV5-5, the J gene TRBJ2-2, with D perhaps matching TRBD2 (5 bases). The CDR3 is 14 amino acids. The ends were cut back, 0 bases at V and 3 bases at J, with 6 bases in the middle. CDR1 is SGHKS, CDR2 YYEKEE, per germline (reference sequence). The CDR3 reads CASSLVAYTGELFF. CDR3 DNA sequence: TGTGCCAGCAGCTTGGTAGCGTACACCGGGGAGCTGTTTTTT.

This sequence joins TRBV4-1 and TRBJ2-7, with TRBD1 matching 9 bases. Trimming removed 6 bases from V and 0 bases from J; junction bases left unmatched: 9. Germline CDR1 MGHRA, CDR2 YSYEKL. The CDR3 has 16 residues. CDR3 residues: CASRVAGTGSSYEQYF. The DNA for the CDR3 is TGCGCCAGCAGGGTCGCCGGGACAGGGAGCTCCTACGAGCAGTACTTC.

In its sample, this clone was seen a few times. The rearrangement uses TRBV14 and TRBJ1-3; D unclear. Trimming stripped 4 bases from V and 0 bases from J, with 4 bases between. The germline V gene encodes CDR1 SGHDN and CDR2 FVKESK. This CDR3 is 13 amino acids long. The CDR3 loop reads CASSLGSGNTIYF. Here the CDR3 DNA reads TGTGCCAGCAGCCTCGGCTCTGGAAACACCATATATTTT.

V is TRBV27 and J is TRBJ1-2; 8 bases align to TRBD1. Germline CDR1 is MNHEY and CDR2 is SMNVEV (reference sequence). The CDR3 sequence is 16 residues long. Germline trimming cut 0 bases from V and 3 bases from J; bases unmatched to any gene: 6. As DNA, the CDR3 is TGTGCCAGCAGTTTATCGGGACAGGCCACGTACTATGGCTACACCTTC. Translation gives CASSLSGQATYYGYTF.